Here is one TCR beta chain with its context. Time point meaning: cycle 4 day 1 (C4D1), after 6 weeks of nivolumab. Relapses following autologous stem cell transplantation were seen in all patients, with brentuximab vedotin exposure varying. These data originate in a study of PD-1 blockade in classical Hodgkin lymphoma. Clones were read by immunoSEQ multiplex PCR, and TCRdb kept only the in-frame ones, dropping some. The sample carries tens of thousands of clones, 85% to 90% recorded once. The ends were cut back, 1 base at V and 2 bases at J, with 12 bases in the middle. The CDR3 consists of 15 residues. Looked up from germline, CDR1 is LGHNT and CDR2 is FRNRAP.

The sequenced sample was peripheral blood mononuclear cells (PBMCs), obtained before the fourth cycle of nivolumab. The gene calls are TRBV12-5 and TRBJ2-7; TRBD1 might be the D (5 bases). This TCR was sampled from a human donor with classical Hodgkin lymphoma. The CDR3 loop is CASGLGGPATYEQYF. CDR3 coding DNA: TGTGCTAGTGGTTTGGGGGGCCCGGCGACCTACGAGCAGTACTTC.